This TCR beta chain is drawn from a study of blood T cells in healthy people across ages. The authors ran a second PCR of about 6 to 12 cycles using a sample-barcoded 5' primer and a J-beta primer mix. MiXCR, applied by TCRdb to the 5' RACE reads, yields one record per CDR3 protein. Here the sample spans about a million distinct CDR3 sequences, 45% to 60% being singletons. They isolated at least 7 million PBMCs from each sample. Details on this clonotype: Antigen specificity is unknown.

General study findings and limits: Unsorted PBMCs ruled out conclusive naive versus antigen-experienced comparison. Per million T cells, TCR beta diversity dropped roughly linearly as age increased.

The CDR3 totals 15 residues. CDR1 and CDR2 (germline): ENHRY, SYGVKD. V lost 4 bases and J lost 5; bases outside the gene matches: 5. The clonotype originates from an older woman in good health. The specimen was blood. The chain joins TRBV10-3 to TRBJ2-3, with TRBD2 matching 11 bases. CDR3: CAISASGTSGDTQYF. CDR3 DNA sequence: TGTGCCATCAGTGCGTCCGGGACTAGCGGAGATACGCAGTATTTT.